The sequence of this T cell receptor (beta chain) was determined in a study of regulatory T cells in long-lasting Graves disease. Sample time point: newly diagnosed GD, antithyroid drugs for less than 3 months. Isolated PBMC RNA provided the starting material for the TCR library. According to the study, TCR beta libraries were built with iRepertoire HTBI primers and CDR3-region Arm-PCR. TCRdb reprocessed the multiplex PCR reads via MiXCR and lists one record per CDR3 protein. This sample has fewer than 500,000 distinct CDR3 sequences, with around 15% found just once. This clonotype appeared many times. This same sample was also part of a study on T cells in Graves' hyperthyroidism and ophthalmopathy.

This sample comprised peripheral blood mononuclear cells (PBMCs), obtained at new diagnosis, from a patient treated with antithyroid drugs. This TCR derives from a middle-aged man with Graves disease.

The CDR3 DNA reads TGTGCCAGCAGCTTATTTGGCGGGACCGCAGCAGATACGCAGTATTTT. Amino acid sequence: CASSLFGGTAADTQYF. The chain couples TRBV7-8 to TRBJ2-3; possibly TRBD2 for D (6 bases). Trimming took 2 bases from V and 4 from J, leaving 16 bases between them. Germline V gene lookup returns CDR1 SGHVS and CDR2 FQNEAQ. The length of the CDR3 is 16 residues.